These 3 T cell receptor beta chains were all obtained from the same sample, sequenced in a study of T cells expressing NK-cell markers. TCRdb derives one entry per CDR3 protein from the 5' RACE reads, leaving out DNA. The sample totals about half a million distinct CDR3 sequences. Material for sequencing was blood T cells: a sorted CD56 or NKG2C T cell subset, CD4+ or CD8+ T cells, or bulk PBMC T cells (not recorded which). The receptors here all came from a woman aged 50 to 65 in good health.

The CDR3 region is CASSQEASSNIQYF. V gene TRBV4-1 combines with J gene TRBJ2-4. The CDR3 has 14 residues. In germline, CDR1 is MGHRA, CDR2 YSYEKL.

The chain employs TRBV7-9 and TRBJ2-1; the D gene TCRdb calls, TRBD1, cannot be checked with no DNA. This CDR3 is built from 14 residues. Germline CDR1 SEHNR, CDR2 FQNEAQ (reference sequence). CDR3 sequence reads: CASSLSYGTNEQFF.

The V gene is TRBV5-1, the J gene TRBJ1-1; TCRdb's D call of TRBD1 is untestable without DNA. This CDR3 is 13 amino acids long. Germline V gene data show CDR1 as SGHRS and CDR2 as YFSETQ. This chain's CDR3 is CANPGQQNTEAFF. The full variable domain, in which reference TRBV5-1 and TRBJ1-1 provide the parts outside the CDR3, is KAGVTQTPRYLIKTRGQQVTLSCSPISGHRSVSWYQQTPGQGLQFLFEYFSETQRNKGNFPGRFSGRQFSNSRSEMNVSTLELGDSALYLCANPGQQNTEAFFGQGTRLTVV.